This entry concerns a single T cell receptor (beta chain). Trimming pared 6 bases from V and 5 bases from J, leaving 14 bases between. The CDR3 runs 14 residues. Germline V lookup: CDR1 SNHLY, CDR2 FYNNEI. This sample is part of a study of blood T cell repertoires in COVID-19. For the study at large: Both acute and convalescent COVID-19 samples were obtained from the United States, Italy and Spain. Sources were T cells, B-cell-depleted T cells, or PBMCs; the material itself was cDNA or gDNA.

Original processing notes: Estimated nucleated cell counts came from reference gene primer amplification. Measured with immunoSEQ multiplex PCR; TCRdb has only the in-frame clones, and not every one. The DNA gave D and trimming, while V, J and clone size come from that table. The sample lists some 150,000 clones, around 87% seen once, with roughly 3.6% in the top ten. Sequences were obtained from peripheral blood. The genes are TRBV2 and TRBJ1-5; D ambiguous. This receptor was taken from a man aged 18 to 29 with active or convalescent COVID-19. The CDR3 bases are TGTGCCAGCAGCACCGACAATGAATATCAGCCCCAGCATTTT. It is translated as CASSTDNEYQPQHF.